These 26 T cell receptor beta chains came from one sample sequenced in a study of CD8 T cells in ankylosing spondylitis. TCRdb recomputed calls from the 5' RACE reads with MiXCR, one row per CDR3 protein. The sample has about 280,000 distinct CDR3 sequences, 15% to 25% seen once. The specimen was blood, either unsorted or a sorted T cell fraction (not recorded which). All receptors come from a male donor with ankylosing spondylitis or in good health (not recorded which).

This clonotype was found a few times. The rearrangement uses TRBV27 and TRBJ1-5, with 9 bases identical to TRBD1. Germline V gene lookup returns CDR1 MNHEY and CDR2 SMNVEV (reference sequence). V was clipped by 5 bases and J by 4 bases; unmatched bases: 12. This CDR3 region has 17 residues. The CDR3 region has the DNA TGTGCCAGCAGTCCCATACAGGGGACAGGGATGAATCAGCCCCAGCATTTT. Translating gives CASSPIQGTGMNQPQHF.

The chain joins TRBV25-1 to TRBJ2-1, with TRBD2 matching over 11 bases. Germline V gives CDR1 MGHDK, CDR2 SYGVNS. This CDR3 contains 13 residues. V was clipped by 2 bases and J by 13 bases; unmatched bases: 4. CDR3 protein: CASSEASGRNQFF. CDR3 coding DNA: TGTGCCAGCAGTGAAGCTAGCGGGAGGAACCAGTTCTTC.

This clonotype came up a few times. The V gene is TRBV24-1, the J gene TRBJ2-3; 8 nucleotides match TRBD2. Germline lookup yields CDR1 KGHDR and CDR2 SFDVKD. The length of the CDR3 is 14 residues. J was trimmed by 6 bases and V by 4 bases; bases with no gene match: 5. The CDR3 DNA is TGTGCCACCAGTGACCTGGGACTAGTCGATACGCAGTATTTT. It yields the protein CATSDLGLVDTQYF.

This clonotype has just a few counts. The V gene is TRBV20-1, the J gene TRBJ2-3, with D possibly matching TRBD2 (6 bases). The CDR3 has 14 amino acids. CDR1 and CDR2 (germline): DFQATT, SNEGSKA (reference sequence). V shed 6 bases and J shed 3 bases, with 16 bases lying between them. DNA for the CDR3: TGCAGTGCCCCGCGGGGAGGTCGGACAGATACGCAGTATTTT. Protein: CSAPRGGRTDTQYF.

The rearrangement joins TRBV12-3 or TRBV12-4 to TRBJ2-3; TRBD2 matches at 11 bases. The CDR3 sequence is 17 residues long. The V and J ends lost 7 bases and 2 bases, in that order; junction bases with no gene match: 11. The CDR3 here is CASTLAGTSGSTDTQYF. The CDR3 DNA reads TGTGCCAGCACTCTGGCCGGGACTAGCGGATCCACAGATACGCAGTATTTT.

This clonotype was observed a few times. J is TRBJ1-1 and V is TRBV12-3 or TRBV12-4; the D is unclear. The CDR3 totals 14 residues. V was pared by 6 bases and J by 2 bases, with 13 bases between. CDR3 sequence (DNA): TGTGCCAGCAGCCCTCGCGCCCGAAACACTGAAGCTTTCTTT. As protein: CASSPRARNTEAFF.

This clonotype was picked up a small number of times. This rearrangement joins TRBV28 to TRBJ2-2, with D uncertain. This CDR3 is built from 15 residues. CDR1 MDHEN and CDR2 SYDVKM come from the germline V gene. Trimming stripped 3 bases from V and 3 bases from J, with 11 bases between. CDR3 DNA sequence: TGTGCCAGCAGTTTTGCTCTTGGGGACACCGGGGAGCTGTTTTTT. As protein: CASSFALGDTGELFF.

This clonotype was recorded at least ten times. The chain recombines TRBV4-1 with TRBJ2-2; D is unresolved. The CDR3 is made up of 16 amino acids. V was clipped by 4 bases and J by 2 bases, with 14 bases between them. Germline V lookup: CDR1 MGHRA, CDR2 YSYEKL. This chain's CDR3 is CASSRSPTQNTGELFF. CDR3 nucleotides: TGCGCCAGCAGCCGCAGCCCGACGCAAAACACCGGGGAGCTGTTTTTT.

The CDR3 sequence: CASSQGGLDFYNEQFF. DNA for the CDR3: TGTGCCAGCAGCCAAGGAGGACTAGACTTCTACAATGAGCAGTTCTTC. The V call is TRBV14, the J call TRBJ2-1; 7 nucleotides agree with TRBD2. Trimming cost V 1 base and J 3 bases; bases outside gene matches: 6. There are 16 residues in the CDR3. Per germline, CDR1 SGHDN and CDR2 FVKESK.

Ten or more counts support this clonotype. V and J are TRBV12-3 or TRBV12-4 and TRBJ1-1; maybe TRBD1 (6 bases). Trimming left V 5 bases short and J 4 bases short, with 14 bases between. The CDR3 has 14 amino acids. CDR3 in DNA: TGTGCCAGCAGTCTGACAGGCCCAGGCACTGAAGCTTTCTTT. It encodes CASSLTGPGTEAFF.

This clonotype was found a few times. CDR3 amino acids: CSAWTGAAQGSGELFF. DNA for the CDR3: TGCAGTGCCTGGACAGGGGCCGCCCAGGGATCCGGGGAGCTGTTTTTT. The chain couples TRBV20-1 to TRBJ2-2, with 9 bases lining up with TRBD1. The CDR3 extends over 16 amino acids. Germline trimming cut 6 bases from V and 6 bases from J; bases unmatched to any gene: 14. Germline CDR1 reads DFQATT; CDR2 reads SNEGSKA (reference sequence).

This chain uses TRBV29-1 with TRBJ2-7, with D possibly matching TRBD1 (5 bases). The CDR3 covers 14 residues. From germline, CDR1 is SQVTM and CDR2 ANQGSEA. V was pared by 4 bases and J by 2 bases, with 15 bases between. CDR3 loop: CSVVLQEFPYEQYV. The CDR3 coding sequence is TGCAGCGTTGTACTACAGGAATTCCCCTACGAGCAGTACGTC.

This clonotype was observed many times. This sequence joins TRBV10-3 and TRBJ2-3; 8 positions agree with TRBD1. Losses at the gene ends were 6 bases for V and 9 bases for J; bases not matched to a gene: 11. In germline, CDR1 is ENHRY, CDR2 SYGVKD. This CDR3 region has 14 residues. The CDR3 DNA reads TGTGCCATCAGGGCCGGACAGGGAGAGGACACGCAGTATTTT. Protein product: CAIRAGQGEDTQYF.

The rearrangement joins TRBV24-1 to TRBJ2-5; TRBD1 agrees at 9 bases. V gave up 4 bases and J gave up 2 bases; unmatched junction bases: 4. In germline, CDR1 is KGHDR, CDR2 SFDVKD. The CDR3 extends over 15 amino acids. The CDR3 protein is CATSEGGQGQETQYF. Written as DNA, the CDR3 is TGTGCCACCAGTGAGGGGGGACAGGGACAAGAGACCCAGTACTTC.

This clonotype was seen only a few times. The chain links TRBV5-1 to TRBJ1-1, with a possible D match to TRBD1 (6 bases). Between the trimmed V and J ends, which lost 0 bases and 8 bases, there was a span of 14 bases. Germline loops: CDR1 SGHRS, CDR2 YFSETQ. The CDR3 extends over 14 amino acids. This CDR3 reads CASSLAGQPTEAFF. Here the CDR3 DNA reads TGCGCCAGCAGCTTGGCGGGACAACCGACCGAAGCTTTCTTT.

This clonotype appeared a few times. The CDR3 DNA reads as TGTGCTAGTGGGCCGGAATATCGGGACTACACCTTC. As protein: CASGPEYRDYTF. The rearrangement joins TRBV12-5 to TRBJ1-2; D is unresolved. Trimming pared 6 bases from V and 10 bases from J, leaving 15 bases between. Germline CDR1 reads LGHNT; CDR2 reads FRNRAP. The CDR3 loop spans 12 amino acids.

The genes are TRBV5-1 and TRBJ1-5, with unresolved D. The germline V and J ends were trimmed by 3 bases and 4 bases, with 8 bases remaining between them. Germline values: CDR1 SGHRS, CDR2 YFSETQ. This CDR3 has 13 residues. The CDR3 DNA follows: TGCGCCAGCAGCTCGGACCTAAATCAGCCCCAGCATTTT. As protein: CASSSDLNQPQHF.

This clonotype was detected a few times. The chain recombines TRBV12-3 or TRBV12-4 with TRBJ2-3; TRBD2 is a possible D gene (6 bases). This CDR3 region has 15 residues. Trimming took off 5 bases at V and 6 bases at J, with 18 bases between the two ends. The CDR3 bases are TGTGCCAGCAGTCTATCCGGGACTCGCAAGGATACGCAGTATTTT. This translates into CASSLSGTRKDTQYF.

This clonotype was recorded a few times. CDR3 sequence: CASSPSGRKQFF. The CDR3, as DNA: TGTGCCAGCAGCCCTAGCGGGAGGAAGCAGTTCTTC. The V and J genes are TRBV6-5 and TRBJ2-1, with 11 nucleotides matching TRBD2. This CDR3 is 12 amino acids long. Trimming took 6 bases from V and 11 from J; bases not matched to a gene: 3. Germline assignment: CDR1 MNHEY and CDR2 SVGAGI.

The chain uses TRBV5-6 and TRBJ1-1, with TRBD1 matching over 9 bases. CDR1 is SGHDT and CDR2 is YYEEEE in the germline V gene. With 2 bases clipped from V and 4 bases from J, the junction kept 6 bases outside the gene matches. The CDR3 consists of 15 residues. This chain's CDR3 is CASSFYRGPGTEAFF. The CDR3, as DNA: TGTGCCAGCAGCTTTTACAGGGGGCCGGGCACTGAAGCTTTCTTT.

The CDR3, as DNA: TGCGCCAGCAGCAGCGGGACTGGGAAGGGGACCCAGTACTTC. Translating gives CASSSGTGKGTQYF. The chain recombines TRBV5-1 with TRBJ2-5; TRBD2 matches at 7 bases. There are 14 residues in the CDR3. Per the germline V gene, CDR1 is SGHRS and CDR2 is YFSETQ. The V segment lost 4 bases and the J segment 7 bases; nucleotides outside the gene matches: 10.

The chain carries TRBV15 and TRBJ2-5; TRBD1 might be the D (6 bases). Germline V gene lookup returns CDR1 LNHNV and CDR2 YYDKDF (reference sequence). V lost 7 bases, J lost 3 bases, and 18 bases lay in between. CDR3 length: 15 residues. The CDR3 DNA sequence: TGTGCCACCAAGAGTGGAAACAGGGCCGAAGAGACCCAGTACTTC. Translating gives CATKSGNRAEETQYF.

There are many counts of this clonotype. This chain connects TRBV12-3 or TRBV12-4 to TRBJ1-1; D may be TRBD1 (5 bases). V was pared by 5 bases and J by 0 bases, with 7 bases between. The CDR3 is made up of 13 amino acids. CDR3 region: CASSVGVNTEAFF. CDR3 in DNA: TGTGCCAGCAGTGTAGGGGTGAACACTGAAGCTTTCTTT.

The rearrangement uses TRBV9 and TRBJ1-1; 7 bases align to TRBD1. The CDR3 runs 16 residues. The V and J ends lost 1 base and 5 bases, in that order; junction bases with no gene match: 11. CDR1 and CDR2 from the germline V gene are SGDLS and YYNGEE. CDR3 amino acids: CASSVRGGAGQTEAFF. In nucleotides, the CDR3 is TGTGCCAGCAGCGTAAGAGGGGGCGCGGGGCAGACTGAAGCTTTCTTT.

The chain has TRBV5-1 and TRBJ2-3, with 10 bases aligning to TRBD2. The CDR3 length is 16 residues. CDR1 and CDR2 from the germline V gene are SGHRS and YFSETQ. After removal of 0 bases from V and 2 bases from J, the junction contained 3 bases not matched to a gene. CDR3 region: CASSLGTSGTTDTQYF. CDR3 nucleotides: TGCGCCAGCAGCTTGGGCACTAGCGGGACCACAGATACGCAGTATTTT.

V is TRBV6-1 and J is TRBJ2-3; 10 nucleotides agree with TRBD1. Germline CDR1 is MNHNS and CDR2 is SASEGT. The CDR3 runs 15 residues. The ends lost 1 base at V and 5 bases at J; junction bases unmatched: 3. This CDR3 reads CASSEVGTGVDTQYF. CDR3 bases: TGTGCCAGCAGTGAAGTGGGGACAGGGGTAGATACGCAGTATTTT.